This passage covers 16 T cell receptor beta chains from one sample sequenced in a study of shared clonotypes between healthy human individuals. Clones were read by immunoSEQ multiplex PCR, and TCRdb kept only the in-frame ones, dropping some. The data hold over a million clones, with approximately 76% observed a single time. Material for sequencing was memory CD4+ T cells sorted from blood. Subset in this sample: CD45RA-negative fraction. These TCRs come from a man younger than 35 in good health.

This rearrangement joins TRBV6-1 to TRBJ2-3; D possibly matches TRBD1 or TRBD2 (5 bases each). V shed 6 bases and J shed 6 bases, with 16 bases lying between them. In germline, CDR1 is MNHNS, CDR2 SASEGT. The CDR3 has 14 amino acids. The CDR3 spells CASRGTRGSDTQYF. CDR3 nucleotides: TGTGCCAGCAGGGGGACGCGCGGGTCGGATACGCAGTATTTT.

Details on this clone: A far larger clone differs by one base, so this is likely a read error. The V call is TRBV5-6, the J call TRBJ1-6; 8 bases agree with TRBD1. Trimming at V came to 0 bases and at J to 9 bases, leaving 2 bases not matched to a gene. The germline gives CDR1 SGHDT, CDR2 YYEEEE. The CDR3 has 14 amino acids. The CDR3 nucleotides read TGTGCCAGCAGCTTGGACAGGGGGGGTTCACCCCTCCACTTT. Protein product: CASSLDRGGSPLHF.

The chain joins TRBV18 to TRBJ2-3, with unresolved D. Trimming pared 0 bases from V and 1 base from J, leaving 8 bases between. CDR3 length: 15 amino acids. The germline V gene encodes CDR1 KGHSH and CDR2 LQKENI. The CDR3 here is CASSPPRSRTDTQYF. CDR3 nucleotide sequence: TGTGCCAGCTCACCACCCCGCTCTCGCACAGATACGCAGTATTTT.

The chain has TRBV18 and TRBJ2-1; D may be TRBD1 (6 bases). V gave up 2 bases and J gave up 7 bases, with 9 bases separating them. Germline V gives CDR1 KGHSH, CDR2 LQKENI. This CDR3 is 13 amino acids long. Written as DNA, the CDR3 is TGTGCCAGCTCACCAAATAGGGGGAATGAGCAGTTCTTC. Amino acid sequence: CASSPNRGNEQFF.

The chain uses TRBV10-3 and TRBJ1-4; D uncertain. The CDR3 length is 13 residues. Germline CDR1 is ENHRY and CDR2 is SYGVKD. V dropped 10 bases and J dropped 2 bases, with 11 bases sitting between them. This chain's CDR3 is CASMGGTNEKLFF. In nucleotides, the CDR3 is TGTGCCAGCATGGGAGGTACTAATGAAAAACTGTTTTTT.

V usage is TRBV14 and J usage is TRBJ1-1; D is uncertain. The CDR3 has 13 residues. Germline V CDR1 and CDR2: SGHDN, FVKESK. Trimming stripped 4 bases from V and 4 bases from J, with 10 bases between. The CDR3: CASSLGRPTEAFF. DNA for the CDR3: TGTGCCAGCAGCCTCGGGCGCCCCACTGAAGCTTTCTTT.

This clone turned up a few times. V usage is TRBV11-2 and J usage is TRBJ2-2; tentatively, D is TRBD2 (7 bases). The V end lost 2 bases, the J end lost 4 bases, and 14 bases lay between the germline ends. The CDR3 contains 16 residues. Germline V lookup: CDR1 SGHAT, CDR2 FQNNGV. The CDR3 sequence is CASSLKGGIITGELFF. Here the CDR3 DNA reads TGTGCCAGCAGCTTAAAGGGGGGGATTATCACCGGGGAGCTGTTTTTT.

In this sample, this clone turned up once. Other DNA variants within this sample encode the same CDR3. The chain links TRBV14 to TRBJ2-7; 10 bases agree with TRBD1. The germline CDR1 and CDR2 sequences are SGHDN and FVKESK. The CDR3 runs 14 residues. Trimming removed 4 bases from V and 4 bases from J; junction bases left unmatched: 4. The CDR3 nucleotides are TGTGCCAGCAGCCCAAGACAGGGGGCGTACGAGCAGTACTTC. This encodes CASSPRQGAYEQYF.

There are a few counts of this clone. The chain couples TRBV30 to TRBJ1-1; the D gene is possibly TRBD1 (6 bases). Looked up from germline, CDR1 is GTSNPN and CDR2 is SVGIG (reference sequence). This CDR3 contains 14 residues. Trimming took off 7 bases at V and 1 base at J, with 16 bases between the two ends. In nucleotides, the CDR3 is TGTGCCTTTAAGGGGGGCTCCCAGAACACTGAAGCTTTCTTT. This encodes CAFKGGSQNTEAFF.

This chain uses TRBV2 with TRBJ1-4; 7 bases line up with TRBD1. Trimming at V came to 5 bases and at J to 4 bases, leaving 4 bases not matched to a gene. The CDR3 covers 14 residues. Germline-derived CDR1 and CDR2 are SNHLY and FYNNEI. The CDR3 region is CASSRDRVNEKLFF. The CDR3 DNA follows: TGTGCCAGCAGTCGTGACAGGGTTAATGAAAAACTGTTTTTT.

The J gene is TRBJ2-7, the V gene TRBV7-2, with D possibly called TRBD1 or TRBD2 (6 bases each). CDR1 is SGHTA and CDR2 is FQGNSA in the germline V gene. The V end was cut by 5 bases, the J end by 4 bases, with 18 bases between. The CDR3 is made up of 15 amino acids. CDR3 bases: TGTGCCAGCAGCCCCGGCGTGGGGGGCGGGTACGAGCAGTACTTC. As protein: CASSPGVGGGYEQYF. The whole variable domain, filled in from reference TRBV7-2 and TRBJ2-7, reads GAGVSQSPSNKVTEKGKDVELRCDPISGHTALYWYRQSLGQGLEFLIYFQGNSAPDKSGLPSDRFSAERTGGSVSTLTIQRTQQEDSAVYLCASSPGVGGGYEQYFGPGTRLTVT.

The V gene is TRBV19, the J gene TRBJ2-1; 8 nucleotides align to TRBD2. The trim removed 6 bases at V and 8 bases at J, leaving 9 bases unmatched. Germline V gene lookup returns CDR1 LNHDA and CDR2 SQIVND (reference sequence). There are 14 residues in the CDR3. CDR3 DNA: TGTGCCAGTAGGCCGAGCGGGGGTGTCGATGAGCAGTTCTTC. Its protein is CASRPSGGVDEQFF.

Points on this clone: In the same sample, other DNA sequences code for this CDR3. The chain recombines TRBV18 with TRBJ2-1; weak D call: TRBD2 (5 bases). The germline CDR1 and CDR2 sequences are KGHSH and LQKENI. The CDR3 spans 13 residues. Trimming left V 2 bases short and J 5 bases short, with 7 bases between. This chain's CDR3 is CASSPGLDNEQFF. CDR3 nucleotides: TGTGCCAGCTCACCAGGACTCGACAATGAGCAGTTCTTC.

The V call is TRBV5-6, the J call TRBJ1-6; 10 nucleotides align to TRBD1. The junction had 4 bases not matched to a gene; V was cut back by 1 base and J by 0 bases. The CDR3 consists of 18 residues. The germline CDR1 and CDR2 sequences are SGHDT and YYEEEE. The CDR3 loop is CASSLFRDRGSYNSPLHF. DNA for the CDR3: TGTGCCAGCAGCTTGTTCCGGGACAGGGGCTCCTATAATTCACCCCTCCACTTT.

J is TRBJ1-3 and V is TRBV18; D is unresolved. The CDR3 spans 16 residues. V dropped 2 bases and J dropped 0 bases, with 11 bases sitting between them. CDR1 KGHSH and CDR2 LQKENI come from the germline V gene. CDR3 coding DNA: TGTGCCAGCTCACCATTGGAGGCCAGCTCTGGAAACACCATATATTTT. Translation gives CASSPLEASSGNTIYF.

CDR3 loop: CASSQEGLAQGTDTQYF. The DNA for the CDR3 is TGTGCCAGCAGCCAAGAAGGCCTAGCGCAGGGCACAGATACGCAGTATTTT. The chain combines TRBV4-2 with TRBJ2-3; tentative D call: TRBD2 (6 bases). The V gene lost 0 bases and the J gene lost 1 base, with 14 bases spanning the gap. The CDR3 consists of 17 residues. Germline V gene lookup returns CDR1 LGHNA and CDR2 YNFKEQ.